The source of this TCR beta chain is a study of CD8 T cells in Susac syndrome. From blood CD8+ and CD4+ T cells, the TCR beta chain was sequenced. Both CD4+ and CD8+ T cells were negatively isolated, and TEMRA cells underwent FACS enrichment. An amount of RNA that ranged from roughly 0.5 to 1 ug was reverse transcribed with random hexamers. TCRdb passed the immunoSEQ multiplex PCR reads through MiXCR, listing each CDR3 protein once. The sample holds 150,000 to 200,000 distinct CDR3 sequences; approximately 94% are singletons and the top ten take 0.093%. Germline CDR1 MGHDK, CDR2 SYGVNS. V lost 6 bases, J lost 7 bases, and 18 bases lay in between. This CDR3 is 14 amino acids long.

Sample: CD4+ T cells from PBMCs. The source of this sequence is a human donor with multiple sclerosis. The rearrangement uses TRBV25-1 and TRBJ1-2; D possibly corresponds to TRBD1 (5 bases). The DNA for the CDR3 is TGTGCCAGCAGGGCCAGCAGGGTGACGTCTGGCTACACCTTC. Translation: CASRASRVTSGYTF.